The 30 T cell receptor beta chains given below trace back to one sample, sequenced in a study of T-cell reconstitution after alpha-beta-depleted transplantation in children. Preparation of the TCRbeta library involved a method that used unique molecular identifiers. Via MiXCR, TCRdb re-called the PCR reads, giving one row per CDR3 protein. The sample lists about 460,000 distinct CDR3 sequences, roughly an eighth seen once, with roughly 5.4% in the top ten. Here the sequenced sample was PBMCs from the stem cell graft donor, taken from the stem cell graft. The receptors originated from a human donor who donated a stem cell graft to a child with combined immunodeficiency.

As concerns this clonotype: The junction departs from germline at one end; a sequencing error may be responsible. This chain joins TRBV7-2 and TRBJ2-7, with TRBD1 matching over 10 bases. The CDR3 totals 11 residues. Germline-derived CDR1 and CDR2 are SGHTA and FQGNSA. The CDR3 sequence is CASSPGTGANF. DNA for the CDR3: TGTGCCAGCAGCCCCGGGACAGGGGCCAACTTC.

This clonotype was seen a handful of times. The V gene is TRBV10-3, the J gene TRBJ2-3; TRBD2 matches 8 bases. The germline V gene encodes CDR1 ENHRY and CDR2 SYGVKD. V trimming: 7 bases; J trimming: 4 bases; junction bases outside the gene matches: 7. This CDR3 region has 14 residues. Here the CDR3 reads CAIKATSDPDTQYF. Here the CDR3 DNA reads TGTGCCATCAAAGCGACTAGCGACCCAGATACGCAGTATTTT.

This clonotype occurred a few times. V gene TRBV4-2 combines with J gene TRBJ2-4; D remains ambiguous. The CDR3 consists of 15 residues. Germline loops: CDR1 LGHNA, CDR2 YNFKEQ. V was trimmed by 1 base and J by 6 bases, leaving 13 bases between them. For the CDR3, the DNA is TGTGCCAGCAGCCAAGGCGCGCAGGATAGAAACATTCAGTACTTC. Translating gives CASSQGAQDRNIQYF.

This clonotype was picked up a small number of times. The V gene is TRBV27, the J gene TRBJ1-6; possibly TRBD1 for D (5 bases). The CDR3 is 15 amino acids. V was clipped by 6 bases and J by 8 bases, with 17 bases between them. Germline V gives CDR1 MNHEY, CDR2 SMNVEV (reference sequence). Written as DNA, the CDR3 is TGTGCCAGCAGCACCGTGCGGGGCAGGTATTCACCCCTCCACTTT. This sequence encodes CASSTVRGRYSPLHF.

CDR3: CSASKDRDYEQYF. The CDR3 coding sequence is TGCAGTGCTAGTAAGGACAGGGACTACGAGCAGTACTTC. The genes are TRBV20-1 and TRBJ2-7, with TRBD1 matching over 8 bases. V dropped 3 bases and J dropped 3; count of bases not matched to a gene: 4. Germline CDR1 is DFQATT and CDR2 is SNEGSKA (reference sequence). The CDR3 covers 13 residues.

This clonotype was counted ten times or more. The rearrangement links TRBV7-9 to TRBJ2-7, with 7 bases identical to TRBD1. J gave up 6 bases and V 6 bases, and 11 bases lay outside the gene matches. This CDR3 has 14 residues. CDR1 is SEHNR, CDR2 FQNEAQ, per germline (reference sequence). The CDR3 protein is CASSLTGSWVEQYF. CDR3 nucleotide sequence: TGTGCCAGCAGTCTGACAGGGTCGTGGGTCGAGCAGTACTTC.

The chain is built from TRBV11-3 and TRBJ2-1; D is uncertain. CDR1 and CDR2 (germline): SGHNT, YENEEA. V shed 4 bases and J shed 2 bases, with 6 bases lying between them. This CDR3 region has 13 residues. DNA of the CDR3: TGTGCCAGCAGCTCAGGCGCCTACAATGAGCAGTTCTTC. Its translation: CASSSGAYNEQFF.

J is TRBJ2-7 and V is TRBV5-1; tentative D call: TRBD2 (6 bases). This CDR3 spans 14 amino acids. V was clipped by 3 bases and J by 3 bases, with 13 bases between them. Germline lookup yields CDR1 SGHRS and CDR2 YFSETQ. The CDR3 is CASSWGEEGYEQYF. DNA for the CDR3: TGCGCCAGCAGCTGGGGGGAAGAGGGCTACGAGCAGTACTTC.

This clonotype appeared a few times. The chain couples TRBV12-3 or TRBV12-4 to TRBJ2-5; the D gene is possibly TRBD1 (6 bases). The CDR3 length is 19 residues. Trimming took 5 bases from V and 5 from J, leaving 30 bases between them. CDR3 amino acids: CASSLPGHTTSVFLETQYF. The CDR3 DNA reads as TGTGCCAGCAGTCTCCCGGGACACACAACGTCGGTATTCTTGGAGACCCAGTACTTC.

In this sample, this clonotype turned up many times. The chain recombines TRBV6-1 with TRBJ2-7, with D perhaps matching TRBD1 (5 bases). Trimming took off 2 bases at V and 6 bases at J, with 8 bases between the two ends. CDR3 length: 12 amino acids. Germline values: CDR1 MNHNS, CDR2 SASEGT. For the CDR3, the DNA is TGTGCCAGCAGTGAATATGGGGCCGAGCAGTACTTC. It translates to CASSEYGAEQYF.

A few counts support this clonotype. V usage is TRBV9 and J usage is TRBJ2-5, with 8 bases lining up with TRBD2. This CDR3 contains 16 residues. The V gene end was trimmed by 4 bases and the J gene end by 2 bases; junction bases not matched to a gene: 10. The germline V gene encodes CDR1 SGDLS and CDR2 YYNGEE. The CDR3 here is CASSPGRGILQETQYF. CDR3 sequence (DNA): TGTGCCAGCAGCCCCGGGAGGGGGATCCTACAAGAGACCCAGTACTTC. Looking up the rest from reference TRBV9 and TRBJ2-5 gives the full variable domain: DSGVTQTPKHLITATGQRVTLRCSPRSGDLSVYWYQQSLDQGLQFLIQYYNGEERAKGNILERFSAQQFPDLHSELNLSSLELGDSALYFCASSPGRGILQETQYFGPGTRLLVL.

The chain is built from TRBV6-1 and TRBJ1-2; perhaps TRBD1 as D (5 bases). CDR1 is MNHNS, CDR2 SASEGT, per germline. With 7 bases removed from V and 5 bases from J, the gap between germline ends came to 17 bases. The CDR3 runs 14 residues. The CDR3 is CASNAGTLGYGYTF. The CDR3 region has the DNA TGTGCCAGCAACGCAGGGACCTTAGGGTATGGCTACACCTTC.

This clonotype was observed many times. This sequence joins TRBV7-8 and TRBJ2-3; a weak D match, TRBD2 (6 bases). Germline V gene sequence: CDR1 SGHVS, CDR2 FQNEAQ. This CDR3 region has 12 residues. V was trimmed by 1 base and J by 8 bases, leaving 7 bases between them. CDR3 DNA sequence: TGTGCCAGCAGCTTAGAGGAGGGTACGCAGTATTTT. Residues: CASSLEEGTQYF.

This clonotype came up a few times. This chain joins TRBV7-9 and TRBJ2-2; D unclear. Trimming shortened V by 4 bases and J by 0 bases, and 12 bases separated the two germline ends. Germline-derived CDR1 and CDR2 are SEHNR and FQNEAQ (reference sequence). The CDR3 sequence is 16 residues long. The CDR3 DNA reads as TGTGCCAGCAGCTCCCGGGTCCCTTCGAACACCGGGGAGCTGTTTTTT. This encodes CASSSRVPSNTGELFF.

This chain uses TRBV11-1 with TRBJ2-4, with 9 bases fitting TRBD2. The CDR3 length is 16 residues. Trimming at V came to 5 bases and at J to 3 bases, leaving 8 bases not matched to a gene. Germline CDR1 SGHAT, CDR2 FQDESV (reference sequence). This CDR3 is CASSKRGAEVKNIQYF. The CDR3 bases are TGTGCCAGCAGCAAGCGGGGGGCTGAAGTCAAAAACATTCAGTACTTC.

The chain has TRBV11-2 and TRBJ2-7; no clear D gene. This CDR3 is built from 12 residues. Trimming cost V 8 bases and J 3 bases, with 11 bases left between them. CDR1 and CDR2 from the germline V gene are SGHAT and FQNNGV. For the CDR3, the DNA is TGTGCCAGCCAAACTGAATACTACGAGCAGTACTTC. Amino acids: CASQTEYYEQYF.

The chain recombines TRBV5-1 with TRBJ1-1; D is unclear. Trimming stripped 1 base from V and 5 bases from J, with 15 bases between. Germline CDR1 reads SGHRS; CDR2 reads YFSETQ. The CDR3 spans 15 residues. This chain's CDR3 is CASSLRGSEETEAFF. The CDR3 bases are TGCGCCAGCAGCTTGCGTGGATCCGAGGAGACTGAAGCTTTCTTT.

The chain is built from TRBV19 and TRBJ2-5, with D unclear. V lost 5 bases and J 5 bases, leaving 12 bases between the germline ends. This CDR3 is built from 13 residues. Germline CDR1 is LNHDA and CDR2 is SQIVND (reference sequence). The chain's CDR3 is CASSPAIGETQYF. CDR3 DNA: TGTGCCAGTAGTCCGGCCATCGGGGAGACCCAGTACTTC.

This clonotype has just a few counts. The genes are TRBV4-1 and TRBJ2-7, with unresolved D. Trimming stripped 1 base from V and 2 bases from J, with 12 bases between. CDR3 size: 15 residues. Germline CDR1 is MGHRA and CDR2 is YSYEKL. CDR3 sequence reads: CASSQGHYSAYEQYF. The CDR3 DNA follows: TGCGCCAGCAGCCAAGGGCATTATTCGGCCTACGAGCAGTACTTC.

This clonotype occurred many times. The rearrangement uses TRBV12-3 or TRBV12-4 and TRBJ1-1; D not resolved. CDR3 length equals 14 residues. Between the trimmed V and J ends, which lost 8 bases and 2 bases, there was a span of 15 bases. CDR3 region: CASGSSGSNTEAFF. CDR3 nucleotides: TGTGCCAGCGGCTCCTCGGGGAGCAACACTGAAGCTTTCTTT.

The chain combines TRBV11-2 with TRBJ1-5; D possibly corresponds to TRBD1 (6 bases). Germline values: CDR1 SGHAT, CDR2 FQNNGV. There are 13 residues in the CDR3. Trimming left V 5 bases short and J 4 bases short, with 9 bases between. The CDR3 sequence is CASSITGNQPQHF. The CDR3 nucleotides read TGTGCCAGCAGCATCACAGGGAATCAGCCCCAGCATTTT.

There are a few counts of this clonotype. This chain uses TRBV7-7 with TRBJ2-1; no reliable D call. The CDR3 has 17 amino acids. Trimming cost V 1 base and J 0 bases, with 13 bases left between them. Germline V gives CDR1 SSHAT, CDR2 FNYEAQ (reference sequence). The CDR3, as DNA: TGTGCCAGCAGCTTAGGGGTCTTACCGAGCTCCTACAATGAGCAGTTCTTC. It yields the protein CASSLGVLPSSYNEQFF. Full variable domain (remainder filled in from reference TRBV7-7 and TRBJ2-1): GAGVSQSPRYKVTKRGQDVTLRCDPISSHATLYWYQQALGQGPEFLTYFNYEAQPDKSGLPSDRFSAERPEGSISTLTIQRTEQRDSAMYRCASSLGVLPSSYNEQFFGPGTRLTVL.

This clonotype was detected many times. The rearrangement links TRBV28 to TRBJ2-7; weak D call: TRBD2 (6 bases). This CDR3 is built from 14 residues. Germline values: CDR1 MDHEN, CDR2 SYDVKM. Trimming left V 4 bases short and J 3 bases short, with 13 bases between. In nucleotides, the CDR3 is TGTGCCAGCAGTTCATCGGGGGTTTTCTACGAGCAGTACTTC. Its protein is CASSSSGVFYEQYF.

This clonotype has a count of ten or more. The V call is TRBV3-1, the J call TRBJ2-1, with unresolved D. V lost 6 bases to trimming and J lost 3 bases, with 15 bases between them. CDR1 is LGHDT and CDR2 is YNNKEL in the germline V gene (reference sequence). CDR3 size: 15 residues. The CDR3 sequence: CASSPGLELYNEQFF. The CDR3 region has the DNA TGTGCCAGCAGTCCTGGTCTAGAGCTCTACAATGAGCAGTTCTTC.

This clonotype has at least ten counts. This chain joins TRBV7-7 and TRBJ2-1; TRBD2 matches at 10 bases. J was trimmed by 8 bases and V by 2 bases; bases with no gene match: 6. This CDR3 region has 15 residues. Germline lookup yields CDR1 SSHAT and CDR2 FNYEAQ (reference sequence). CDR3 nucleotides: TGTGCCAGCAGCTTACTAGCGGGAGACCGCTATGAGCAGTTCTTC. Translated, it gives CASSLLAGDRYEQFF.

This clonotype was observed at least ten times. V gene TRBV5-1 combines with J gene TRBJ2-7, with 7 bases aligning to TRBD1. The germline CDR1 and CDR2 sequences are SGHRS and YFSETQ. Germline trimming cut 4 bases from V and 3 bases from J; bases unmatched to any gene: 10. The CDR3 consists of 15 residues. The CDR3 DNA follows: TGCGCCAGCAGCCTAAGACAGGGATACAACTACGAGCAGTACTTC. It is translated as CASSLRQGYNYEQYF.

This chain joins TRBV4-2 and TRBJ2-5, with 7 positions matching TRBD2. This CDR3 is built from 12 residues. Trimming removed 4 bases from V and 4 bases from J; junction bases left unmatched: 0. Germline CDR1 and CDR2: LGHNA and YNFKEQ. The DNA for the CDR3 is TGTGCCAGCAGCCGCGGGGGAGAGACCCAGTACTTC. As protein: CASSRGGETQYF.

For the CDR3, the DNA is TGTGCCAGCAGTCCTATCACCGGGCCAAAGGGGTCACCCCTCCACTTT. This codes for CASSPITGPKGSPLHF. V gene TRBV6-2 or TRBV6-3 combines with J gene TRBJ1-6; possibly TRBD1 for D (5 bases). CDR1 is MNHEY, CDR2 SVGEGT, per germline. V dropped 5 bases and J dropped 10 bases, with 21 bases sitting between them. The CDR3 has 16 residues.

The table lists this clonotype with a few counts. In nucleotides, the CDR3 is TGCGCCAGCAGCCAAGCCCTAGGAGTCAATGAGCAGTTCTTC. Its protein product is CASSQALGVNEQFF. This chain joins TRBV4-3 and TRBJ2-1; the D is unclear. The CDR3 spans 14 residues. CDR1 and CDR2 (germline): LGHNA, YSLEER. Trimming removed 1 base from V and 6 bases from J, with 10 bases in between.

The chain uses TRBV5-5 and TRBJ2-7; a possible D gene is TRBD1 (6 bases). V lost 5 bases to trimming and J lost 6 bases, with 12 bases between them. Germline V lookup: CDR1 SGHKS, CDR2 YYEKEE (reference sequence). The CDR3 is 12 residues long. CDR3 amino acids: CASSFTGPEQYF. The CDR3 DNA reads as TGTGCCAGCAGTTTCACAGGGCCCGAGCAGTACTTC.